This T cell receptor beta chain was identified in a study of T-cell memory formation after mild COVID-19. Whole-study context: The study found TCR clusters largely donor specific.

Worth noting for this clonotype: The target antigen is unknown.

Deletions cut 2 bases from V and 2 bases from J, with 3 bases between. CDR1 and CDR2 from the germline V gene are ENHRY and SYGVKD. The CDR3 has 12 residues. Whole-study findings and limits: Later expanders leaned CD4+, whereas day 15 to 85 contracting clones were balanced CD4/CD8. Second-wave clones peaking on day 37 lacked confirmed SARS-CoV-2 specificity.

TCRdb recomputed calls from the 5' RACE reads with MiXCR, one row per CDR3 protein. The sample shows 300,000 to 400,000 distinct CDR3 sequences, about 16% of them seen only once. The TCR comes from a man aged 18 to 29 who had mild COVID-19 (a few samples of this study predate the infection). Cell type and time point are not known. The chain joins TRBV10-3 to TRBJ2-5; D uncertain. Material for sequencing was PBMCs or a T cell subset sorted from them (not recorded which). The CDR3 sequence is CAISEKQETQYF. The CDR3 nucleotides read TGTGCCATCAGTGAGAAGCAAGAGACCCAGTACTTC.